The 28 T cell receptor beta chains below all came from one sample that was sequenced in a study of regulatory T cells in long-lasting Graves disease. Described time point: newly diagnosed GD, antithyroid drugs for less than 3 months. There was RNA extracted from PBMCs, and the TCR library was made from it. Through Arm-PCR of CDR3 regions and iRepertoire HTBI primers, TCR beta libraries were built. MiXCR, applied by TCRdb to the multiplex PCR reads, yields one record per CDR3 protein. Among hundreds of thousands of distinct CDR3 sequences, about 18% were seen once, and the ten largest hold around 36%. The sequencing here drew on peripheral blood mononuclear cells (PBMCs), taken at new diagnosis, from a patient treated with antithyroid drugs. These receptors were collected from a female donor with Graves disease.

In its sample, this clonotype was seen many times. The genes are TRBV27 and TRBJ2-7, with 7 bases lining up with TRBD1. The CDR3 extends over 14 amino acids. CDR1 and CDR2 (germline): MNHEY, SMNVEV (reference sequence). V was pared by 5 bases and J by 6 bases, with 10 bases of the junction left unmatched. CDR3 nucleotides: TGTGCCAGCAGTAGACAGGGAAGTCTCGGCGAGCAGTACTTC. This codes for CASSRQGSLGEQYF.

This clonotype came up many times. The chain joins TRBV28 to TRBJ2-5, with 7 nucleotides matching TRBD2. There are 14 residues in the CDR3. V lost 5 bases to trimming and J lost 1 base; unmatched junction nucleotides: 4. The V gene's germline CDR1 is MDHEN and CDR2 SYDVKM. CDR3: CASSGGGPQETQYF. CDR3 bases: TGTGCCAGCAGTGGGGGAGGGCCCCAAGAGACCCAGTACTTC.

This clonotype was seen repeatedly, ten times or more. The V and J genes are TRBV9 and TRBJ2-3, with D tentatively TRBD2 (6 bases). V was shortened by 0 bases and J by 2 bases, with 10 bases between the two germline ends. The germline gives CDR1 SGDLS, CDR2 YYNGEE. The CDR3 consists of 15 residues. CDR3 loop: CASSVEAGNTDTQYF. As DNA, the CDR3 is TGTGCCAGCAGCGTAGAGGCGGGGAACACAGATACGCAGTATTTT.

This clonotype was seen only a few times. The V and J genes are TRBV20-1 and TRBJ2-7; 9 nucleotides match TRBD2. This CDR3 comprises 14 residues. Germline V gives CDR1 DFQATT, CDR2 SNEGSKA (reference sequence). V was pared by 3 bases and J by 7 bases, with 10 bases of the junction left unmatched. The CDR3 loop reads CSASVGLALREQYF. CDR3 nucleotide sequence: TGCAGTGCTAGCGTGGGACTAGCTTTGAGGGAGCAGTACTTC.

For this clonotype: With only one base between it and a far larger clone, this is likely a read error. The chain is built from TRBV7-3 and TRBJ2-1; 11 bases match TRBD1. CDR1 is SGHTA and CDR2 is FQGTGA in the germline V gene. The CDR3 loop spans 14 amino acids. CDR3 amino acids: CASGFGTGGYEQFF. CDR3 DNA: TGTGCCAGCGGCTTCGGGACAGGGGGGTATGAGCAGTTCTTC.

This chain joins TRBV7-9 and TRBJ1-4; D is undetermined. The CDR3 runs 14 residues. Looked up from germline, CDR1 is SEHNR and CDR2 is FQNEAQ (reference sequence). Trimming stripped 6 bases from V and 3 bases from J, with 11 bases between. CDR3 region: CASSSSIANEKLFF. CDR3 nucleotides: TGTGCCAGCAGTAGCAGCATAGCTAATGAAAAACTGTTTTTT.

The gene calls are TRBV24-1 and TRBJ2-2; 8 bases are a match to TRBD2. With 7 bases clipped from V and 3 bases from J, the junction kept 6 bases outside the gene matches. The CDR3 loop spans 15 amino acids. The germline V gene encodes CDR1 KGHDR and CDR2 SFDVKD. CDR3 nucleotides: TGTGCCACCAGCAGCGGGAGTAGGGACACCGGGGAGCTGTTTTTT. Amino acid sequence: CATSSGSRDTGELFF.

V gene TRBV20-1 combines with J gene TRBJ2-7, with a tentative D call TRBD2 (6 bases). V gave up 0 bases and J gave up 0 bases, with 15 bases separating them. CDR3 length: 16 amino acids. The germline V gene encodes CDR1 DFQATT and CDR2 SNEGSKA (reference sequence). Here the CDR3 reads CSARDSGADSSYEQYF. The CDR3 region has the DNA TGCAGTGCTAGAGATTCGGGAGCGGATAGCTCCTACGAGCAGTACTTC.

This clonotype was counted ten times or more. This chain links TRBV28 with TRBJ2-2; D unclear. The ends were cut back, 6 bases at V and 7 bases at J, with 12 bases in the middle. Looked up from germline, CDR1 is MDHEN and CDR2 is SYDVKM. The CDR3 covers 13 residues. CDR3 sequence reads: CASSHYLSGELFF. CDR3 nucleotides: TGTGCCAGCAGCCATTACCTGAGCGGGGAGCTGTTTTTT.

This clonotype was picked up many times. The chain uses TRBV5-6 and TRBJ2-1; 14 bases match TRBD2. V shed 5 bases and J 1 base; nucleotides not matched to a gene: 2. Germline V gene data show CDR1 as SGHDT and CDR2 as YYEEEE. This CDR3 spans 16 amino acids. CDR3 residues: CASRGLAGVSYNEQFF. The CDR3 DNA reads TGTGCCAGCAGGGGACTAGCGGGAGTTTCCTACAATGAGCAGTTCTTC.

This clonotype was picked up a small number of times. This chain connects TRBV9 to TRBJ2-7; 7 nucleotides line up with TRBD2. The J segment lost 2 bases and the V segment lost 1 base, leaving 9 bases of the junction unmatched. The CDR3 sequence is 16 residues long. The germline CDR1 and CDR2 sequences are SGDLS and YYNGEE. The CDR3 loop reads CASSVSPRAGAYEQYF. As DNA, the CDR3 is TGTGCCAGCAGCGTAAGTCCTCGTGCGGGGGCCTACGAGCAGTACTTC.

This clonotype was detected ten times or more. This sequence joins TRBV15 and TRBJ1-2, with D unresolved. The CDR3 is 14 residues long. Germline values: CDR1 LNHNV, CDR2 YYDKDF (reference sequence). The V gene lost 3 bases and the J gene lost 4 bases, with 12 bases spanning the gap. In DNA form, the CDR3 reads TGTGCCACCAGCAGGCCGGGTCTAATCTATGGCTACACCTTC. It codes for CATSRPGLIYGYTF. Looking up the rest from reference TRBV15 and TRBJ1-2 gives the full variable domain: DAMVIQNPRYQVTQFGKPVTLSCSQTLNHNVMYWYQQKSSQAPKLLFHYYDKDFNNEADTPDNFQSRRPNTSFCFLDIRSPGLGDTAMYLCATSRPGLIYGYTFGSGTRLTVV.

This chain joins TRBV19 and TRBJ1-6; TRBD1 is a possible D gene (6 bases). CDR3 length: 16 residues. Trimming left V 7 bases short and J 3 bases short, with 16 bases between. CDR1 LNHDA and CDR2 SQIVND come from the germline V gene (reference sequence). CDR3 residues: CASTQVGGGYNSPLHF. The CDR3 nucleotides are TGTGCCAGTACCCAAGTGGGGGGCGGCTATAATTCACCCCTCCACTTT.

This clonotype was seen a single time. The CDR3 here is CASSPSVNTEAFF. CDR3 nucleotides: TGTGCCAGCAGCCCCTCAGTGAACACTGAAGCTTTCTTT. This sequence joins TRBV12-3 or TRBV12-4 and TRBJ1-1; D ambiguous. V shed 6 bases and J shed 0 bases, with 8 bases lying between them. This CDR3 has 13 residues.

This clonotype appeared many times. The chain recombines TRBV27 with TRBJ2-7; maybe TRBD1 (5 bases). V was clipped by 3 bases and J by 3 bases, with 15 bases between them. CDR3 length: 15 residues. Germline CDR1 MNHEY, CDR2 SMNVEV (reference sequence). The CDR3 spells CASSFLGQGLYEQYF. CDR3 in DNA: TGTGCCAGCAGTTTTCTTGGTCAGGGTCTCTACGAGCAGTACTTC.

At least ten counts were recorded for this clonotype. CDR3: CASTRQGTGFEKLFF. The CDR3 DNA sequence: TGTGCCAGTACCCGACAAGGGACAGGATTCGAAAAACTGTTTTTT. This chain links TRBV19 with TRBJ1-4; 8 bases are shared with TRBD1. Looked up from germline, CDR1 is LNHDA and CDR2 is SQIVND (reference sequence). CDR3 length: 15 residues. The trim removed 7 bases at V and 8 bases at J, leaving 12 bases unmatched.

This clonotype showed up just once. One base separates it from a far larger clone, so it is likely a read error. The rearrangement uses TRBV7-2 and TRBJ1-1; 12 nucleotides match TRBD1. The CDR3 sequence is 15 residues long. Germline V CDR1 and CDR2: SGHTA, FQGNSA. This chain's CDR3 is CAGSLGDRGRTEAFF. In DNA form, the CDR3 reads TGTGCCGGCAGCTTAGGGGACAGGGGGCGGACTGAAGCTTTCTTT.

This clonotype was observed a handful of times. A much larger clone lies one base from this, so it may be a read error. The genes are TRBV11-2 and TRBJ2-1; D ambiguous. CDR3 length: 13 residues. V was clipped by 5 bases and J by 9 bases, with 14 bases between them. Per the germline V gene, CDR1 is SGHAT and CDR2 is FQNNGV. CDR3 sequence reads: CASSLTVFGEQFF. DNA of the CDR3: TGTGCCAGCAGCCTGACGGTTTTCGGTGAGCAGTTCTTC.

In its sample, this clonotype was seen many times. The rearrangement links TRBV10-3 to TRBJ2-7, with TRBD1 identical over 7 bases. CDR1 and CDR2 from the germline V gene are ENHRY and SYGVKD. The CDR3 runs to 15 residues. V lost 3 bases and J lost 0; bases outside the gene matches: 5. CDR3 loop: CAISDWDSDSYEQYF. Written as DNA, the CDR3 is TGTGCCATCAGTGATTGGGACAGCGACTCCTACGAGCAGTACTTC.

This clonotype was seen repeatedly, ten times or more. V usage is TRBV7-9 and J usage is TRBJ1-1, with 7 nucleotides matching TRBD1. Germline V gene data show CDR1 as SEHNR and CDR2 as FQNEAQ (reference sequence). With 4 bases clipped from V and 1 base from J, the junction kept 6 bases outside the gene matches. CDR3 size: 15 residues. Written as DNA, the CDR3 is TGTGCCAGCAGCTGGGCGAGACAGGGGAACACTGAAGCTTTCTTT. This encodes CASSWARQGNTEAFF. Variable domain in full (rest from reference TRBV7-9 and TRBJ1-1): DTGVSQNPRHKITKRGQNVTFRCDPISEHNRLYWYRQTLGQGPEFLTYFQNEAQLEKSRLLSDRFSAERPKGSFSTLEIQRTEQGDSAMYLCASSWARQGNTEAFFGQGTRLTVV.

Worth noting for this clonotype: This may be a read error, as it is one base from a much larger clone. The chain combines TRBV11-2 with TRBJ1-1, with a weak D call TRBD1 (5 bases). The CDR3 is 13 amino acids. The germline V gene encodes CDR1 SGHAT and CDR2 FQNNGV. The CDR3 sequence: CASSPGGGAEALF. Here the CDR3 DNA reads TGTGCCAGCAGCCCCGGCGGGGGAGCTGAAGCTTTGTTT. Combining the CDR3 with reference TRBV11-2 and TRBJ1-1 gives the whole variable domain EAGVAQSPRYKIIEKRQSVAFWCNPISGHATLYWYQQILGQGPKLLIQFQNNGVVDDSQLPKDRFSAERLKGVDSTLKIQPAKLEDSAVYLCASSPGGGAEALFGQGTRLTVV.

In this sample, this clonotype turned up a few times. This chain uses TRBV5-6 with TRBJ2-5, with D possibly being TRBD1 (5 bases). Germline V gives CDR1 SGHDT, CDR2 YYEEEE. Trimming shortened V by 0 bases and J by 11 bases, and 20 bases separated the two germline ends. The CDR3 sequence is 15 residues long. Here the CDR3 reads CASSLVLGANNEQYF. In DNA form, the CDR3 reads TGTGCCAGCAGCTTGGTTCTAGGGGCGAACAATGAGCAGTACTTC.

This clonotype was seen repeatedly, ten times or more. The V gene is TRBV7-6, the J gene TRBJ2-2, with D perhaps matching TRBD2 (6 bases). Germline lookup yields CDR1 SGHVS and CDR2 FNYEAQ. V was shortened by 1 base and J by 6 bases, with 12 bases between the two germline ends. The CDR3 extends over 15 amino acids. The chain's CDR3 is CASSLGGTASGELFF. The CDR3 DNA reads as TGTGCCAGCAGCTTAGGAGGGACTGCTTCCGGGGAGCTGTTTTTT.

This clonotype came up a few times. This rearrangement joins TRBV15 to TRBJ2-7; D may correspond to TRBD1 or TRBD2 (5 bases each). The length of the CDR3 is 15 residues. Germline V gene lookup returns CDR1 LNHNV and CDR2 YYDKDF (reference sequence). V was cut by 5 bases and J by 6 bases, with 20 bases left in between. The chain's CDR3 is CATSPRDGAPFEQYF. The DNA of the CDR3 is TGTGCCACCAGCCCCAGGGACGGGGCGCCTTTCGAGCAGTACTTC.

This clonotype was seen repeatedly, ten times or more. The CDR3 coding sequence is TGTGCCAGCTTAGCGGGAGGGCCAATGGGCACGCAGTATTTT. It specifies CASLAGGPMGTQYF. The rearrangement links TRBV2 to TRBJ2-3; 11 bases agree with TRBD2. Germline-derived CDR1 and CDR2 are SNHLY and FYNNEI. The CDR3 consists of 14 residues. Trimming cost V 8 bases and J 9 bases; bases outside gene matches: 10. The full variable domain, completed using reference TRBV2 and TRBJ2-3, is EPEVTQTPSHQVTQMGQEVILRCVPISNHLYFYWYRQILGQKVEFLVSFYNNEISEKSEIFDDQFSVERPDGSNFTLKIRSTKLEDSAMYFCASLAGGPMGTQYFGPGTRLTVL.

The gene calls are TRBV19 and TRBJ2-4; D unclear. From germline, CDR1 is LNHDA and CDR2 SQIVND (reference sequence). The CDR3 sequence is 14 residues long. Between the trimmed V and J ends, which lost 6 bases and 8 bases, there was a span of 17 bases. CDR3 sequence: CASSLVGRSHIQYF. The CDR3 coding sequence is TGTGCCAGTAGCTTAGTAGGCCGGTCCCACATTCAGTACTTC.

This clonotype was detected once. The V gene is TRBV28, the J gene TRBJ2-5; 11 bases are a match to TRBD2. Looked up from germline, CDR1 is MDHEN and CDR2 is SYDVKM. V shed 6 bases, J shed 5 bases, and the junction held 11 bases outside the gene matches. This CDR3 is 16 amino acids long. CDR3 sequence reads: CASRGILAGEDETQYF. The CDR3 bases are TGTGCCAGCAGGGGAATACTAGCGGGAGAGGACGAGACCCAGTACTTC.

This clonotype has at least ten counts. The chain combines TRBV28 with TRBJ1-2; a weak D match, TRBD1 (5 bases). Trimming took off 5 bases at V and 4 bases at J, with 14 bases between the two ends. Germline lookup yields CDR1 MDHEN and CDR2 SYDVKM. The CDR3 covers 14 residues. CDR3 loop: CASSPSDMIYGYTF. The CDR3 coding sequence is TGTGCCAGCAGTCCCTCGGACATGATCTATGGCTACACCTTC.